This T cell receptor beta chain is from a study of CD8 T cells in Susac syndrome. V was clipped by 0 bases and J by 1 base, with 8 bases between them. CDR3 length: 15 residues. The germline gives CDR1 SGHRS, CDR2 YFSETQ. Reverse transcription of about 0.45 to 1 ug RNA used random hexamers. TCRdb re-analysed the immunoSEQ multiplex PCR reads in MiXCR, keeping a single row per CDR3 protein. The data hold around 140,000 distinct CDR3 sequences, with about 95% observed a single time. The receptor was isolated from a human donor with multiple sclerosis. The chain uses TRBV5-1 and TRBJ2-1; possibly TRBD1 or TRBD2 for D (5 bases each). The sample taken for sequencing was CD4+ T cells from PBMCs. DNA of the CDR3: TGCGCCAGCAGCTTGGACGGGGCTTCCTACAATGAGCAGTTCTTC. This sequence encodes CASSLDGASYNEQFF.